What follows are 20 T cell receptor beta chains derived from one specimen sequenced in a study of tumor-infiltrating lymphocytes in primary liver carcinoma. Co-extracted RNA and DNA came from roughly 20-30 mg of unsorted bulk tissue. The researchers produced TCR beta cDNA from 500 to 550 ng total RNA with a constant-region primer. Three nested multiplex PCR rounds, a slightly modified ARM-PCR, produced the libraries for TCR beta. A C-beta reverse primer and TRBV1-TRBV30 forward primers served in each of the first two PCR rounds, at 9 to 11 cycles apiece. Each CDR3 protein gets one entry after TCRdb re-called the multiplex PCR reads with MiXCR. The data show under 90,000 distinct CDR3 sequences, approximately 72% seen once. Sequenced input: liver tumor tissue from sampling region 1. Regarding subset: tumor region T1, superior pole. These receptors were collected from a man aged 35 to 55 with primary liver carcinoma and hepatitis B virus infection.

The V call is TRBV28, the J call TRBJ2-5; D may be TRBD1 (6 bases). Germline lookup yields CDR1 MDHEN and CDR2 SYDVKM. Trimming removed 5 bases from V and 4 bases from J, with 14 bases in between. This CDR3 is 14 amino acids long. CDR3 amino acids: CASSPGTGLETQYF. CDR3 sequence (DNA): TGTGCCAGCAGTCCGGGAACAGGGCTAGAGACCCAGTACTTC.

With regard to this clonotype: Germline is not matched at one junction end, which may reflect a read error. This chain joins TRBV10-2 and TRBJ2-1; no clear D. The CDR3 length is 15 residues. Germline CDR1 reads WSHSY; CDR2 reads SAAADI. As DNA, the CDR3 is TGCGCCAGCAGCCGATATTCCGGAGCCTCCAATGAGCATTTCTTC. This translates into CASSRYSGASNEHFF.

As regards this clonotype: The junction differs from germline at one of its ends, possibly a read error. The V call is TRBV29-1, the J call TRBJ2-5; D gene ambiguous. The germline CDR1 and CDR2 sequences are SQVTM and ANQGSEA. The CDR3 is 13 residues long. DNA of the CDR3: TGCACCGTTGGTGGTAGAGCCGCTGAGACCCAGTACTTC. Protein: CTVGGRAAETQYF.

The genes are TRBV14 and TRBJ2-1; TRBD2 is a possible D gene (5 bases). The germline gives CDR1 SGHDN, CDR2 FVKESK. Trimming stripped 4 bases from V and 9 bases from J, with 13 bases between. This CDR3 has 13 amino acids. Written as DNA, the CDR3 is TGTGCCAGCAGCCCCGGGTCTCGGGGTGAGCAGTTCTTC. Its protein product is CASSPGSRGEQFF.

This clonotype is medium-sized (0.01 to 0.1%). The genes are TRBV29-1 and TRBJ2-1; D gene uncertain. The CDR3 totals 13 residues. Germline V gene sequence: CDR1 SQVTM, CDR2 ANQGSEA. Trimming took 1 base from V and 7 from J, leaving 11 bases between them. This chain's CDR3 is CSVEGTVGNEQFF. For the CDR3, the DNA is TGCAGCGTTGAAGGGACGGTGGGGAATGAGCAGTTCTTC.

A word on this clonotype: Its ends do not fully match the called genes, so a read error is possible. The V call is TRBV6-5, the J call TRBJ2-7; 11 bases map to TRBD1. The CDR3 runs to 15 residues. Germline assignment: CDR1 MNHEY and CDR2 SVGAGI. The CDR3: CASSYGQGAAYELYF. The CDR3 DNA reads TGTGCCAGCAGTTATGGACAGGGGGCTGCGTACGAGCTGTACTTC.

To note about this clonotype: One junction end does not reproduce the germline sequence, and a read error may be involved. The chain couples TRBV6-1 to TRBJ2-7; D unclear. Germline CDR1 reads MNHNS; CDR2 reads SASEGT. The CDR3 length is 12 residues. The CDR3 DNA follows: TGTGCCAGCAGTGATGGGAACCACGAGCTGTACTTC. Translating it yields CASSDGNHELYF.

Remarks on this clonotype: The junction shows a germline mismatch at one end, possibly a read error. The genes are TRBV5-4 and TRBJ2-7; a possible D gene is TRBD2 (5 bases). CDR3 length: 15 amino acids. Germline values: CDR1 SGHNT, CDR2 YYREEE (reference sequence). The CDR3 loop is CANSLGGFEVGEQYF. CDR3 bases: TGTGCCAACAGCCTGGGCGGGTTTGAGGTTGGCGAGCAGTACTTC.

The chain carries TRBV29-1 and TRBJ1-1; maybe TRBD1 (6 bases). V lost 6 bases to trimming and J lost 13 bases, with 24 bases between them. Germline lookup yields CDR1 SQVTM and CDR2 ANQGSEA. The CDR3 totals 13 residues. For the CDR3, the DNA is TGCAGCGTGACACAGGGTGGAGACACTGAAAATTTCTTT. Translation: CSVTQGGDTENFF. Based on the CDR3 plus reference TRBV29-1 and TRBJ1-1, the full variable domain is SAVISQKPSRDICQRGTSLTIQCQVDSQVTMMFWYRQQPGQSLTLIATANQGSEATYESGFVIDKFPISRPNLTFSTLTVSNMSPEDSSIYLCSVTQGGDTENFFGQGTRLTVV.

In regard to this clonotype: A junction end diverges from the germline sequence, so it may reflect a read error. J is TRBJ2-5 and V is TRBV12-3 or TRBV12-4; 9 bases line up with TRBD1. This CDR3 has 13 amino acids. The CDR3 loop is CANSRGQGKTQYF. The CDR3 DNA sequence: TGTGCCAACAGTCGGGGACAGGGCAAGACCCAGTACTTC.

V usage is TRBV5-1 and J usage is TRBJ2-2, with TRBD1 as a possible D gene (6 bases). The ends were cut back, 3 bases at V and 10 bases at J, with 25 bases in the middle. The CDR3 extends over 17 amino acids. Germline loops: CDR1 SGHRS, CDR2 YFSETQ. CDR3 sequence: CASSWEPAGANTEELFF. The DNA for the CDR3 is TGCGCCAGCAGCTGGGAGCCTGCAGGGGCGAACACAGAGGAGCTGTTTTTT.

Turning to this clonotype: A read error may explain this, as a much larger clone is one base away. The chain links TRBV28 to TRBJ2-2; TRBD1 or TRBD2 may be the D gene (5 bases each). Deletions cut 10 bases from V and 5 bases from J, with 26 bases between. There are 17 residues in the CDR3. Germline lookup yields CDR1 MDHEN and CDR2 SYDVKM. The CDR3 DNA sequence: TGTGCCAACACCGTGTATGGTGGGGGTCTTGGGACCGGGGAGCTGTTTTTT. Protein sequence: CANTVYGGGLGTGELFF. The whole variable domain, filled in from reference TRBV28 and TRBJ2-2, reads DVKVTQSSRYLVKRTGEKVFLECVQDMDHENMFWYRQDPGLGLRLIYFSYDVKMKEKGDIPEGYSVSREKKERFSLILESASTNQTSMYLCANTVYGGGLGTGELFFGEGSRLTVL.

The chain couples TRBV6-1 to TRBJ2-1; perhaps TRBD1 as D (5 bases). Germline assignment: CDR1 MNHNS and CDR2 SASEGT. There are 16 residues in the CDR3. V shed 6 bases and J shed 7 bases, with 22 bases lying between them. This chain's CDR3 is CASSPVESGSRNEQFF. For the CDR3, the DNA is TGTGCCAGCAGCCCAGTGGAGTCAGGGTCTCGAAATGAGCAGTTCTTC.

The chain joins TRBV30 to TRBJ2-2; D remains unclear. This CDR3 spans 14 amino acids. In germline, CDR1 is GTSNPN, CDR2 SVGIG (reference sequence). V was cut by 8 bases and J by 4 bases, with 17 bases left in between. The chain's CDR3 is CARLGFSSTGELFF. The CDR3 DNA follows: TGTGCCCGTCTGGGATTCAGCAGCACCGGGGAGCTGTTTTTT.

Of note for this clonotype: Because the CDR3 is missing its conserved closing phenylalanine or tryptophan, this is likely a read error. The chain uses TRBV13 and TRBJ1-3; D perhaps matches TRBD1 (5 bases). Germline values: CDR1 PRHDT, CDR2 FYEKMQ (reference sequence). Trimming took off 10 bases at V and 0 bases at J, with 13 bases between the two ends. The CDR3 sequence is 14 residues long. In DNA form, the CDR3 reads TGTGCCAACAGTTTTGGGGGCTCTGGAAACACCATATATTCT. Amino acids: CANSFGGSGNTIYS.

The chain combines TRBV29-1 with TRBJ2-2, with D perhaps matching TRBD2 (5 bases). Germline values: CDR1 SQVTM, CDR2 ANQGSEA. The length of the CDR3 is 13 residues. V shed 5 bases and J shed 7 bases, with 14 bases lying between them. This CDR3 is CSVKAGQYGELFF. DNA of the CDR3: TGCAGCGTTAAGGCGGGTCAGTACGGGGAGCTGTTTTTT.

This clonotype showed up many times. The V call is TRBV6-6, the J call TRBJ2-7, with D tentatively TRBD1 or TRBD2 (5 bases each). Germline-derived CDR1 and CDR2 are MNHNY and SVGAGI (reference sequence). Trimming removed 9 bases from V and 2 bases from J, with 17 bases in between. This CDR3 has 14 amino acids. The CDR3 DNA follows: TGTGCCAGTCGGGACGGATCCCTGACCTACGAGCAGTACTTC. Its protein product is CASRDGSLTYEQYF.

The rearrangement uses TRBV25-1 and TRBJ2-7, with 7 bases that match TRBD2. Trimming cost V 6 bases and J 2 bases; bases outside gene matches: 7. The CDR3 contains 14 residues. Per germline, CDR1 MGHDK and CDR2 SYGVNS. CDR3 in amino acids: CASRGGGAPYEQYF. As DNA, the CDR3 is TGTGCCAGCAGGGGGGGAGGGGCCCCCTACGAGCAGTACTTC.

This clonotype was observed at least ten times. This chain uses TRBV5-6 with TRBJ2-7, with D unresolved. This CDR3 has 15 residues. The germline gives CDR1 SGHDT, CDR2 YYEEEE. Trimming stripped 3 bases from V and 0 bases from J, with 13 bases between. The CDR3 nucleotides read TGTGCCAGCAGCTCCCTTGGCGTCCCCTCCTACGAGCAGTACTTC. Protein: CASSSLGVPSYEQYF.

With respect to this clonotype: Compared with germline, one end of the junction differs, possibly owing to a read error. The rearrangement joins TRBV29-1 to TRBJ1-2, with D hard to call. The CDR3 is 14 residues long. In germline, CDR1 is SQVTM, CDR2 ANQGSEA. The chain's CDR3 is CSVALPGRAYGYTF. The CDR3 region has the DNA TGCAGCGTTGCACTCCCCGGACGGGCCTATGGCTATACCTTC.